This TCR beta chain emerged from a study of blood T cells in healthy people across ages. Study conclusions and caveats: When set beside aged donors, long-lived donors presented more naive CD4+ cells and higher diversity.

As concerns this clonotype: Its antigen remains unidentified.

Individuals who donated were healthy Caucasians from Russia aged roughly 6 to 95. The ends were cut back, 1 base at V and 11 bases at J, with 17 bases in the middle. CDR3 length: 14 amino acids. Germline V gene lookup returns CDR1 SGHTA and CDR2 FQGTGA. The second PCR ran roughly 7 to 11 cycles with a sample-barcoded 5' primer and J-beta primers. Through a template-switch adaptor with 12 random nucleotides, each cDNA molecule received a tag. TCRdb re-called the 5' RACE reads through MiXCR, storing one row per CDR3 protein. The table includes around 800,000 distinct CDR3 sequences, 46% detected once. This TCR was recovered from a man older than 75 in good health. The chain links TRBV7-3 to TRBJ2-5; D may be TRBD1 (6 bases). Sequenced material: blood. CDR3 coding DNA: TGTGCCAGCAGCTTAAGTGCAGGGGTCAATGAGCAGTACTTC. This codes for CASSLSAGVNEQYF.